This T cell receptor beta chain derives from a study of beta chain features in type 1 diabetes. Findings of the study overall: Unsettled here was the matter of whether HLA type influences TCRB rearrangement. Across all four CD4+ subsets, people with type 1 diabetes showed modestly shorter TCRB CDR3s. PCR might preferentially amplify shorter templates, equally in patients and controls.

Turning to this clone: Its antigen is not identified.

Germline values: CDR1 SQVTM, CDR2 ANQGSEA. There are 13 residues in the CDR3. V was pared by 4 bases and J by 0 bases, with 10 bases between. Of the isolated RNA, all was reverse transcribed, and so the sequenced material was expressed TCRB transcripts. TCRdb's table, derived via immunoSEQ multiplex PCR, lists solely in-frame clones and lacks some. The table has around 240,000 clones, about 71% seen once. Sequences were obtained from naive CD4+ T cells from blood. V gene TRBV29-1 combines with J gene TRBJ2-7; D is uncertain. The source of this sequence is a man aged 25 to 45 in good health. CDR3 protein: CSVGRRLSYEQYF. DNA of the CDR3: TGCAGCGTTGGACGGAGACTCTCCTACGAGCAGTACTTC.